The T cell receptor beta chain described here comes from a study of pediatric ulcerative colitis. CDR3 length: 13 residues. The germline V and J ends were trimmed by 0 bases and 2 bases, with 5 bases remaining between them. Germline V gene data show CDR1 as SGHDT and CDR2 as YYEEEE. Sequencing was performed with immunoSEQ multiplex PCR; in TCRdb, only in-frame clones are kept and a portion is missing. Of under 50,000 clones listed, more than 60% are singletons. Rectal tissue came from one to two pinch biopsies taken at colonoscopy. No immunosuppressive drugs were given to ulcerative colitis patients before diagnostic colonoscopy.

This receptor was taken from a girl aged 5 to 17 with moderate ulcerative colitis. This chain links TRBV5-6 with TRBJ2-5; D is perhaps TRBD2 (5 bases). Input material: gut tissue. CDR3 coding DNA: TGTGCCAGCAGCTTGGGAGGGCAAGAGACCCAGTACTTC. Its translation is CASSLGGQETQYF.